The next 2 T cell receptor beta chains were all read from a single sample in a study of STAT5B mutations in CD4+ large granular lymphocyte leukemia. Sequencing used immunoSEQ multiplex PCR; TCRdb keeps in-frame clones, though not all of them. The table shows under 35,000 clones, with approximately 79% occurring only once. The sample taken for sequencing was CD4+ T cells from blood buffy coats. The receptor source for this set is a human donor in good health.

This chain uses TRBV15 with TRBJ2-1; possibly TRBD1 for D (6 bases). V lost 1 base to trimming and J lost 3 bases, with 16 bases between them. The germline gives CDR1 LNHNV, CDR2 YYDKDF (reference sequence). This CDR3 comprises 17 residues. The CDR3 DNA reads TGTGCCACCAGCAGAGGTCGGACAGTACGCGACTACAATGAGCAGTTCTTC. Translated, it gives CATSRGRTVRDYNEQFF. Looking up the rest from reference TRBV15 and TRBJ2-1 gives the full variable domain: DAMVIQNPRYQVTQFGKPVTLSCSQTLNHNVMYWYQQKSSQAPKLLFHYYDKDFNNEADTPDNFQSRRPNTSFCFLDIRSPGLGDTAMYLCATSRGRTVRDYNEQFFGPGTRLTVL.

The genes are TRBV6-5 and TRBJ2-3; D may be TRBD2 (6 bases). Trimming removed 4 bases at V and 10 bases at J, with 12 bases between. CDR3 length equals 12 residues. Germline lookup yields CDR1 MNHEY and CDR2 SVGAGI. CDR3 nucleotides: TGTGCCAGCAGTTCCCCGGGGGTGGCGCAGTATTTT. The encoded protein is CASSSPGVAQYF.